The 18 T cell receptor beta chains listed next were all sequenced from one sample in a study of pediatric ulcerative colitis. Sequencing was performed with immunoSEQ multiplex PCR; in TCRdb, only in-frame clones are kept and a portion is missing. Of around 68,000 clones in the sample, 77% were seen once. Sequencing input: blood. These receptor sequences come from a boy under 18 with moderate ulcerative colitis.

The CDR3 DNA reads as TGTGCCAGCTCACAACTGGGACAGAGCACAGATACGCAGTATTTT. Translation gives CASSQLGQSTDTQYF. The V gene is TRBV18, the J gene TRBJ2-3, with 7 bases identical to TRBD1. CDR3 size: 15 residues. J was trimmed by 0 bases and V by 4 bases; bases with no gene match: 4. From germline, CDR1 is KGHSH and CDR2 LQKENI. The complete variable domain, with remaining parts taken from reference TRBV18 and TRBJ2-3, reads NAGVMQNPRHLVRRRGQEARLRCSPMKGHSHVYWYRQLPEEGLKFMVYLQKENIIDESGMPKERFSAEFPKEGPSILRIQQVVRGDSAAYFCASSQLGQSTDTQYFGPGTRLTVL.

This chain connects TRBV11-2 to TRBJ2-7; 8 nucleotides align to TRBD1. Germline V lookup: CDR1 SGHAT, CDR2 FQNNGV. J was trimmed by 1 base and V by 3 bases; bases with no gene match: 8. The CDR3 extends over 16 amino acids. CDR3 protein: CASSLGPRDRSYEQYF. The CDR3 DNA reads as TGTGCCAGCAGCTTGGGCCCCAGGGACAGGTCCTACGAGCAGTACTTC.

J is TRBJ2-2 and V is TRBV5-1, with D possibly matching TRBD2 (6 bases). V was pared by 0 bases and J by 4 bases, with 13 bases between. The CDR3 covers 16 residues. The germline gives CDR1 SGHRS, CDR2 YFSETQ. The CDR3, as DNA: TGCGCCAGCAGCTTGGCAGGAGGGGCGGGCACCGGGGAGCTGTTTTTT. Translating it yields CASSLAGGAGTGELFF.

This clone was observed a handful of times. This chain uses TRBV6-1 with TRBJ2-7; 8 nucleotides line up with TRBD1. There are 12 residues in the CDR3. CDR1 is MNHNS, CDR2 SASEGT, per germline. V lost 8 bases and J lost 5; bases outside the gene matches: 5. The CDR3 sequence is CASHGQGHEQYF. For the CDR3, the DNA is TGTGCCAGCCATGGACAGGGCCACGAGCAGTACTTC.

Here the CDR3 reads CASSQEGYNSPLHF. The CDR3 region has the DNA TGTGCCAGCAGCCAAGAGGGATATAATTCACCCCTCCACTTT. The chain joins TRBV4-2 to TRBJ1-6; no firm D call. Germline-derived CDR1 and CDR2 are LGHNA and YNFKEQ. This CDR3 contains 14 residues. Between the trimmed V and J ends, which lost 0 bases and 4 bases, there was a span of 4 bases.

The chain links TRBV5-1 to TRBJ2-2, with 13 bases lining up with TRBD2. Germline V gene data show CDR1 as SGHRS and CDR2 as YFSETQ. Trimming cost V 4 bases and J 7 bases; bases outside gene matches: 7. This CDR3 comprises 16 residues. The CDR3 here is CASSIGLAGAGGELFF. CDR3 bases: TGCGCCAGCAGCATCGGACTAGCGGGAGCGGGCGGGGAGCTGTTTTTT.

J is TRBJ2-1 and V is TRBV9, with TRBD2 matching 8 bases. Germline CDR1 and CDR2: SGDLS and YYNGEE. The CDR3 is 15 amino acids. V was pared by 3 bases and J by 4 bases, with 6 bases of the junction left unmatched. CDR3 protein: CASSETSGSYNEQFF. The CDR3 region has the DNA TGTGCCAGCAGCGAAACTAGCGGATCATACAATGAGCAGTTCTTC.

The chain couples TRBV5-1 to TRBJ2-3; perhaps TRBD2 as D (5 bases). Trimming took 0 bases from V and 2 from J, leaving 7 bases between them. Germline CDR1 is SGHRS and CDR2 is YFSETQ. The CDR3 is 14 amino acids. CDR3 sequence reads: CASSLAGSTDTQYF. The CDR3 region has the DNA TGCGCCAGCAGCTTGGCGGGATCCACAGATACGCAGTATTTT.

This clone has a handful of counts. The rearrangement uses TRBV27 and TRBJ2-2; D possibly matches TRBD1 or TRBD2 (5 bases each). V was pared by 1 base and J by 1 base, with 7 bases between. Germline V lookup: CDR1 MNHEY, CDR2 SMNVEV (reference sequence). This CDR3 has 15 amino acids. The CDR3 DNA is TGTGCCAGCAGTTTATGGGGGTGGAACACCGGGGAGCTGTTTTTT. It encodes CASSLWGWNTGELFF.

This clone was observed a few times. The V and J genes are TRBV19 and TRBJ2-7; D perhaps matches TRBD2 (5 bases). The germline V gene encodes CDR1 LNHDA and CDR2 SQIVND (reference sequence). This CDR3 comprises 14 residues. The V and J ends lost 0 bases and 6 bases respectively, with 12 bases between them. This chain's CDR3 is CASSIDRTGGEQYF. DNA of the CDR3: TGTGCCAGTAGTATAGACCGGACTGGAGGCGAGCAGTACTTC.

The chain joins TRBV15 to TRBJ1-2; tentatively, D is TRBD1 (5 bases). Germline V CDR1 and CDR2: LNHNV, YYDKDF (reference sequence). This CDR3 comprises 14 residues. Between the trimmed V and J ends, which lost 0 bases and 5 bases, there was a span of 10 bases. DNA of the CDR3: TGTGCCACCAGCAGAGATACAGGCGATTATGGCTACACCTTC. Residues: CATSRDTGDYGYTF.

This clone was detected only a few times. This rearrangement joins TRBV20-1 to TRBJ1-2; D remains ambiguous. This CDR3 is built from 8 residues. Deletions cut 4 bases from V and 9 bases from J, with 3 bases between. Germline assignment: CDR1 DFQATT and CDR2 SNEGSKA (reference sequence). Here the CDR3 DNA reads TGCAGTGCTACTAGCTACACCTTC. Amino acid sequence: CSATSYTF.

The chain uses TRBV18 and TRBJ1-2, with a possible D match to TRBD1 (5 bases). This CDR3 is built from 14 residues. V lost 6 bases, J lost 8 bases, and 19 bases lay in between. Germline V gene lookup returns CDR1 KGHSH and CDR2 LQKENI. This chain's CDR3 is CASSRSRGIGGYTF. The CDR3 DNA follows: TGTGCCAGCTCGCGCTCTAGGGGAATCGGGGGCTACACCTTC.

In this sample, this clone turned up once. The chain has TRBV5-6 and TRBJ2-4, with a possible D match to TRBD1 (6 bases). V lost 4 bases, J lost 0 bases, and 8 bases lay in between. CDR3 length: 14 residues. The germline V gene encodes CDR1 SGHDT and CDR2 YYEEEE. The CDR3 DNA reads as TGTGCCAGCAGCACAGGGACAGCCAAAAACATTCAGTACTTC. It encodes CASSTGTAKNIQYF.

The chain links TRBV5-1 to TRBJ1-2; 9 positions agree with TRBD1. CDR3 length: 15 amino acids. J lost 4 bases, V lost 2 bases, and 6 bases had no gene match. Germline V gene lookup returns CDR1 SGHRS and CDR2 YFSETQ. The CDR3 DNA is TGCGCCAGCAGCTTAACAGGGGGCGCTATCTATGGCTACACCTTC. It encodes CASSLTGGAIYGYTF.

The V gene is TRBV5-1, the J gene TRBJ1-3, with unresolved D. The V gene's germline CDR1 is SGHRS and CDR2 YFSETQ. The CDR3 runs 13 residues. V was clipped by 2 bases and J by 4 bases, with 7 bases between them. Here the CDR3 reads CASSLEIGNTIYF. The DNA of the CDR3 is TGCGCCAGCAGCTTAGAGATCGGAAACACCATATATTTT.

This rearrangement joins TRBV14 to TRBJ2-7; 7 nucleotides align to TRBD2. Per germline, CDR1 SGHDN and CDR2 FVKESK. Trimming cost V 2 bases and J 6 bases; bases outside gene matches: 4. The CDR3 contains 13 residues. The CDR3 reads CASSQQLAIEQYF. The CDR3 coding sequence is TGTGCCAGCAGCCAACAACTAGCGATCGAGCAGTACTTC.

The genes are TRBV18 and TRBJ1-2; 9 bases map to TRBD1. The CDR3 is 17 amino acids. Trimming took 0 bases from V and 8 from J; bases not matched to a gene: 13. Germline values: CDR1 KGHSH, CDR2 LQKENI. CDR3: CASSPPGQGKLYLGYTF. The CDR3 nucleotides are TGTGCCAGCTCACCACCGGGACAGGGAAAATTGTACTTGGGCTACACCTTC.